This TCR beta chain was recorded in a study of blood T cell repertoires in COVID-19. Looking at the study overall: Sites in the United States, Italy and Spain provided acute and convalescent COVID-19 samples. Sources were T cells, B-cell-depleted T cells, or PBMCs; the material itself was cDNA or gDNA.

Germline V gene lookup returns CDR1 MNHEY and CDR2 SVGAGI. The CDR3 runs to 12 residues. The germline V and J ends were trimmed by 9 bases and 8 bases, with 16 bases remaining between them. In the authors' workflow: Amplification of reference gene primers was used by the study to estimate nucleated cell counts. The table came from immunoSEQ multiplex PCR; TCRdb's copy has only in-frame clones and leaves some out. The D gene and trimming were derived from the DNA, and the V and J assignments and clone size from that table. The sample yields some 120,000 clones, roughly 83% seen once. The receptor was isolated from a woman in her 30s who had recovered from COVID-19. The sample comprised peripheral blood. V is TRBV6-5 and J is TRBJ1-2, with D maybe TRBD1 (5 bases). Here the CDR3 reads CASRGGFRGYTF. In DNA form, the CDR3 reads TGTGCCAGTCGTGGGGGGTTTCGCGGCTACACCTTC.